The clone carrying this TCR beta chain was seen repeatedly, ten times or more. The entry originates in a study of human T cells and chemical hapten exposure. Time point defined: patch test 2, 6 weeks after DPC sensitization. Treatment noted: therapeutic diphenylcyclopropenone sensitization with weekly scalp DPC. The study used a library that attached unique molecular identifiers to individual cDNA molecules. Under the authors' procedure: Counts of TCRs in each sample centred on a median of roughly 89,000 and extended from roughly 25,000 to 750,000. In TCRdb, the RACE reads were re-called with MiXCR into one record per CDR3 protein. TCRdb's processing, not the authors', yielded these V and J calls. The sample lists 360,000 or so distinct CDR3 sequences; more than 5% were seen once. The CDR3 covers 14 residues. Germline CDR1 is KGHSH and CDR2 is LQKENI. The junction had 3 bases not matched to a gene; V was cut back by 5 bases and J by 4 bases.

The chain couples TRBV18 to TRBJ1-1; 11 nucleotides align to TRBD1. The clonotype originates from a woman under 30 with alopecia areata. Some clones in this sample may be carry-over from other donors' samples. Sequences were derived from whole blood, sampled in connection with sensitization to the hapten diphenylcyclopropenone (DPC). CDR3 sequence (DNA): TGTGCCAGCTCATCGGGACAGGGGGTCACTGAAGCTTTCTTT. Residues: CASSSGQGVTEAFF. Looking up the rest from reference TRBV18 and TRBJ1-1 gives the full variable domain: NAGVMQNPRHLVRRRGQEARLRCSPMKGHSHVYWYRQLPEEGLKFMVYLQKENIIDESGMPKERFSAEFPKEGPSILRIQQVVRGDSAAYFCASSSGQGVTEAFFGQGTRLTVV.